Here is one T cell receptor beta chain with its context. Its antigen remains unidentified. Here immunoSEQ multiplex PCR was the method, and the copy in TCRdb shows in-frame clones only, minus some. In the table there are roughly 180,000 clones, around 93% of which are singletons. These data come from a study of T cell responses to AZD1222 COVID-19 vaccine. Whole-study results and caveats: It should be noted that donors were predominantly white British and more often female, and clonal diversity was possibly underestimated. Mapped onto spike, vaccine-associated CD4 TCRs spanned it and were dominant at 160-218 and 743-854.

The CDR3 covers 13 residues. Germline V gene data show CDR1 as MNHEY and CDR2 as SMNVEV (reference sequence). The V end was cut by 0 bases, the J end by 0 bases, with 3 bases between. The sequenced sample was peripheral blood, obtained on day 0 of AZD1222 vaccination. V and J are TRBV27 and TRBJ2-7; no clear D gene. This sequence was found in an adult in good health. The CDR3 nucleotides read TGTGCCAGCAGTTTATCTATCTCCTACGAGCAGTACTTC. This gives the protein CASSLSISYEQYF.